Reported below is one T cell receptor (beta chain). Its antigen is currently unknown. The data were taken from a study of CD8 T cells in Susac syndrome. General study points: That the number of individuals in its TCR sequencing and HLA analysis was relatively small was acknowledged by the study.

RNA was extracted with the RNeasy kit, and a quantity of about 0.45 to 1 ug was reverse transcribed using random hexamers. Amplification of TCR beta CDR3 spanned 54 Vbeta and 13 Jbeta via immunoSEQ multiplex PCR. One entry per CDR3 protein results from TCRdb running MiXCR on the immunoSEQ multiplex PCR reads. The data show 100,000 to 150,000 distinct CDR3 sequences, about 95% seen once. In blood CD8+ and CD4+ T cells, TCR beta underwent sequencing. TEMRA cells were FACS-enriched, with CD8+ and CD4+ T cells isolated negatively. The CDR3 length is 16 residues. The germline CDR1 and CDR2 sequences are MNHNY and SVGAGI (reference sequence). V was pared by 2 bases and J by 0 bases, with 14 bases between.

This clonotype was obtained from a human donor in good health. Sequenced sample: CD4+ T cells from PBMCs. V gene TRBV6-6 combines with J gene TRBJ2-7, with D possibly matching TRBD1 (5 bases). The chain's CDR3 is CASSYMTDTLSYEQYF. For the CDR3, the DNA is TGTGCCAGCAGTTACATGACAGATACTCTCTCCTACGAGCAGTACTTC.